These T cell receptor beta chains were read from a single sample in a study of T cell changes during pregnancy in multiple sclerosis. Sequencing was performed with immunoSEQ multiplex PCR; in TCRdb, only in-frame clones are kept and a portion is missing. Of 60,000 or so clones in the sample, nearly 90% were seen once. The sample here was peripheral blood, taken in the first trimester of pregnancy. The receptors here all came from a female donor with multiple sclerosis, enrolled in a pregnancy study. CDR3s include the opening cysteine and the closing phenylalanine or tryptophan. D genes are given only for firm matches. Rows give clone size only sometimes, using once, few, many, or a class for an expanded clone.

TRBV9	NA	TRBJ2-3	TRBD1	CASSVTGKTDTQYF	TGTGCCAGCTCTGTGACAGGGAAAACAGATACGCAGTATTTT
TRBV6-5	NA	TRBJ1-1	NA	CASSPPVMNTEAFF	TGTGCCAGCAGCCCGCCAGTCATGAACACTGAAGCTTTCTTT
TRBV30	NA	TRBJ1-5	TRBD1	CALDRGFNQPQHF	TGTGCTCTGGACAGGGGGTTCAATCAGCCCCAGCATTTT
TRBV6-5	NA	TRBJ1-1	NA	CASSYSRGLNTEAFF	TGTGCCAGCAGTTACTCTCGGGGTCTGAACACTGAAGCTTTCTTT
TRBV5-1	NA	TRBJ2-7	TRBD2	CASSLVAGGPYEQYF	TGCGCCAGCAGCTTGGTTGCGGGAGGGCCCTACGAGCAGTACTTC
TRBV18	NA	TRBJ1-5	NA	CASSPQGMGNQPQHF	TGTGCCAGCTCACCACAGGGGATGGGCAATCAGCCCCAGCATTTT
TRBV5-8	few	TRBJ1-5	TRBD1	CASSGIGTVGNQPQHF	TGTGCCAGCAGCGGGATAGGGACAGTTGGCAATCAGCCCCAGCATTTT
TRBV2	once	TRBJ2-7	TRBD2	CASVAGATYEQYF	TGTGCCAGTGTAGCGGGAGCTACCTACGAGCAGTACTTC
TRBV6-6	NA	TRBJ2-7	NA	CASSPRGSHYEQYF	TGTGCCAGCAGTCCCAGGGGATCACACTACGAGCAGTACTTC
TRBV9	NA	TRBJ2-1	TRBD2	CASSGSSGSTSRSYNEQFF	TGTGCCAGCAGCGGATCTAGCGGGAGTACTTCCCGATCCTACAATGAGCAGTTCTTC
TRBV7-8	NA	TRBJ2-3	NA	CASSLGTGSVDTQYF	TGTGCCAGCAGCTTAGGTACAGGGTCGGTAGATACGCAGTATTTT
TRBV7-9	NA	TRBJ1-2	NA	CASSSKSREASYGYTF	TGTGCCAGCAGCTCCAAAAGTAGGGAGGCGAGCTATGGCTACACCTTC
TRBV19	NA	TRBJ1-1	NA	CASSMGLTAEAFF	TGTGCCAGTAGTATGGGACTGACAGCCGAAGCTTTCTTT
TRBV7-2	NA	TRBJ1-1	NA	CAGAGVNTEAFF	TGTGCGGGAGCCGGGGTGAACACTGAAGCTTTCTTT
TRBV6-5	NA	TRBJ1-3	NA	CASSRQIQGNTIYF	TGTGCCAGCAGTCGACAAATCCAAGGAAACACCATATATTTT
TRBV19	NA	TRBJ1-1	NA	CASSRDGGTEAFF	TGTGCCAGTAGCCGGGATGGCGGCACTGAAGCTTTCTTT
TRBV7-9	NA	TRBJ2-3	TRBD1	CASSPRDRVRADTQYF	TGTGCCAGCAGCCCAAGGGACAGGGTTAGGGCAGATACGCAGTATTTT
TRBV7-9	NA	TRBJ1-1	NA	CASSYLQGLNTEAFF	TGTGCCAGCAGCTACCTACAGGGATTGAACACTGAAGCTTTCTTT